The entry below gives a single T cell receptor (beta chain) sequence along with its context. CDR1 and CDR2 from the germline V gene are KGHSH and LQKENI. The CDR3 runs 18 residues. V was clipped by 3 bases and J by 3 bases; unmatched bases: 13. This table comes from immunoSEQ multiplex PCR, and its TCRdb copy is limited to in-frame clones, with some not included. Of tens of thousands of clones in the sample, roughly 85% are singletons; the top ten hold approximately 4.8%. The data originate from a study of blood T cell repertoires in COVID-19. The wider study: Researchers got acute and convalescent COVID-19 samples from the United States, Italy and Spain. T cells, B-cell-depleted T cells, or PBMCs supplied cDNA or gDNA.

The chain combines TRBV18 with TRBJ2-7; 11 positions agree with TRBD2. Sequencing used peripheral blood. The receptor comes from a man at least 80 years old with acute or convalescent COVID-19. This chain's CDR3 is CASSPQGTVLAGDYEQYF. The CDR3 DNA reads as TGTGCCAGCTCACCTCAGGGGACAGTACTAGCGGGAGACTACGAGCAGTACTTC.